The T cell receptor (beta chain) described here comes from a study of T cell clusters in autoimmune cytopenias. TRB rearrangements were amplified by touch-down multiplex PCR with mixed TRB-A/B primers. Reprocessing the multiplex PCR reads, TCRdb reports a single entry for every CDR3 protein and omits DNA. The sample data list 12,000 or so distinct CDR3 sequences. TRB was amplified from about 250 ng of peripheral blood genomic DNA per sample. Study results and limitations: Active autoimmune hepatitis patients had approximately 3-fold fewer exclusive TRB clusters than healthy donors.

CDR3 size: 15 residues. The germline V gene has CDR1 MNHNS and CDR2 SASEGT. This clonotype is called medium-sized based on its frequency. The antigen is not known. The same sample was also used in a study of T cell repertoires in aging, cancer and after chemotherapy.

The sequencing input was peripheral blood. This chain uses TRBV6-1 with TRBJ1-5; no DNA is available, so the TRBD1 call from TCRdb remains unchecked. This clonotype was sampled from a human donor in good health. The CDR3 is CASSEAAGSNQPQHF.